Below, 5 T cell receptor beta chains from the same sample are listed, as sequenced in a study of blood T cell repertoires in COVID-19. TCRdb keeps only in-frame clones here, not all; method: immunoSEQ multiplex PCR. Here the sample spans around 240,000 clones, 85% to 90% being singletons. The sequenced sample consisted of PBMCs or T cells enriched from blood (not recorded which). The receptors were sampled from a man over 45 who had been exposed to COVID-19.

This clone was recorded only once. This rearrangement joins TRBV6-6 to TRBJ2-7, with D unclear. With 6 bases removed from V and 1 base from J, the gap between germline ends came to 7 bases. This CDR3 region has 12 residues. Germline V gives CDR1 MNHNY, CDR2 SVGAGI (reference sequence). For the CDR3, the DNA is TGTGCCAGCAGCCTCCGGTCCTACGAGCAGTACTTC. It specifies CASSLRSYEQYF.

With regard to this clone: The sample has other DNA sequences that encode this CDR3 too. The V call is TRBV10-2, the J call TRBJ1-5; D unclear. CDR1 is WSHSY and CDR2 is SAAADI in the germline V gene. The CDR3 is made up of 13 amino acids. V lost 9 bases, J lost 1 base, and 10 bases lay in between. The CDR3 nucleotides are TGCGCCAGTAGCGGGAACAGCAATCAGCCCCAGCATTTT. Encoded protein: CASSGNSNQPQHF.

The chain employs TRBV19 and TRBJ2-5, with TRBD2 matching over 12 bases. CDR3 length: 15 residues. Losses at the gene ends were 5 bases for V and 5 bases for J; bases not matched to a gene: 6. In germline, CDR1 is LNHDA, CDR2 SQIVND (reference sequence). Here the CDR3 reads CASSVTSGSGETQYF. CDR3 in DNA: TGTGCCAGTAGTGTGACTAGCGGGAGTGGGGAGACCCAGTACTTC.

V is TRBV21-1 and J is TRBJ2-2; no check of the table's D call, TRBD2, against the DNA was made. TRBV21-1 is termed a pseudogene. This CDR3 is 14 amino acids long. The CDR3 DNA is TGTGCCAGCAGCGCGTCCTTTTTGCCCGGGGAGCTGTTTTTT. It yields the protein CASSASFLPGELFF.

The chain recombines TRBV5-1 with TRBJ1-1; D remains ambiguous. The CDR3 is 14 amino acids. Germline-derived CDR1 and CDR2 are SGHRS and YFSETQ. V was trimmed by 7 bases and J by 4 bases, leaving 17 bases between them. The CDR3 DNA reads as TGCGCCAGCGGAGGACTTGGGTGGGGCACTGAAGCTTTCTTT. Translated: CASGGLGWGTEAFF. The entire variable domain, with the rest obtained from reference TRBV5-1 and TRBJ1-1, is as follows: KAGVTQTPRYLIKTRGQQVTLSCSPISGHRSVSWYQQTPGQGLQFLFEYFSETQRNKGNFPGRFSGRQFSNSRSEMNVSTLELGDSALYLCASGGLGWGTEAFFGQGTRLTVV.